This entry describes one T cell receptor (beta chain). No antigen is known for it. This CDR3 is built from 15 residues. Germline CDR1 and CDR2: SGHTA and FQGTGA. J gave up 1 base and V 6 bases, and 7 bases lay outside the gene matches. The naive CD8 subset, CD45RO-negative cells positively selected for CCR7, excluded terminally differentiated effector memory CD45RA+ cells. This record comes from a study of shared clonotypes between healthy human individuals. On sorted subsets, replicate PCRs used 200 to 250 ng DNA, or 25,000 to 35,000 T cell genomes. Repertoires were generated with immunoSEQ multiplex PCR, while TCRdb's copy carries only in-frame clones and drops some. The profile shows some 2.1 million clones, just under 95% of them singletons. Whole-study results and caveats: Sequencing depth was expected to affect clonotype sharing among donors.

The chain joins TRBV7-3 to TRBJ2-3; TRBD1 matches 7 bases. Sequenced input: naive CD8+ T cells from PBMCs. The TCR sequence derives from a man younger than 35 in good health. Some clones in this sample may be carry-over from other donors' samples. The CDR3, as DNA: TGTGCCAGCAGTCGACAGGGTCGGGGCACAGATACGCAGTATTTT. Its translation: CASSRQGRGTDTQYF.